These 15 T cell receptor beta chains originate from one sample sequenced in a study of beta chain features in type 1 diabetes. The study's findings and limits: A moderate, significant TCRB CDR3 shortening appeared in type 1 diabetes across four CD4+ subsets.

Every isolated RNA sample was fully reverse transcribed, so sequencing captured expressed TCRB transcripts. Some clones are missing from TCRdb's copy, which holds only in-frame ones; the method was immunoSEQ multiplex PCR. The table has about 280,000 clones, about 15% seen once. The antigens of these receptors remain unknown. The specimen was naive CD4+ T cells from blood. These receptors were obtained from a man aged 18 to 30 with type 1 diabetes.

This clone was seen a handful of times. The chain combines TRBV18 with TRBJ2-5; 8 bases are a match to TRBD1. Germline-derived CDR1 and CDR2 are KGHSH and LQKENI. With V trimmed by 8 bases and J by 2 bases, 10 bases remained unmatched. This CDR3 comprises 15 residues. Here the CDR3 reads CASRFGTGVQETQYF. The CDR3 nucleotides read TGTGCCAGCCGATTCGGGACAGGAGTACAAGAGACCCAGTACTTC.

This clone was counted only a few times. The chain carries TRBV15 and TRBJ1-2, with D possibly TRBD1 on 5 matching bases. The CDR3 sequence is 15 residues long. Trimming removed 1 base at V and 7 bases at J, with 16 bases between. The germline gives CDR1 LNHNV, CDR2 YYDKDF (reference sequence). CDR3: CATSRVSQGAGGYTF. As DNA, the CDR3 is TGTGCCACCAGCAGAGTGAGCCAAGGGGCCGGTGGCTACACCTTC.

The genes are TRBV6-6 and TRBJ1-6; D is perhaps TRBD1 (5 bases). Germline V CDR1 and CDR2: MNHNY, SVGAGI (reference sequence). This CDR3 has 16 residues. Trimming stripped 7 bases from V and 6 bases from J, with 19 bases between. CDR3 nucleotides: TGTGCCAGCACCGTATGGCAGGGCGGCAGTAATTCACCCCTCCACTTT. As protein: CASTVWQGGSNSPLHF.

The gene calls are TRBV15 and TRBJ2-3; the match to TRBD2 covers 12 bases. The junction had 2 bases not matched to a gene; V was cut back by 1 base and J by 3 bases. Germline CDR1 reads LNHNV; CDR2 reads YYDKDF (reference sequence). There are 16 residues in the CDR3. The CDR3 sequence is CATSRGLAGVTDTQYF. Here the CDR3 DNA reads TGTGCCACCAGCAGAGGACTAGCGGGAGTTACAGATACGCAGTATTTT. The full variable domain, in which reference TRBV15 and TRBJ2-3 provide the parts outside the CDR3, is DAMVIQNPRYQVTQFGKPVTLSCSQTLNHNVMYWYQQKSSQAPKLLFHYYDKDFNNEADTPDNFQSRRPNTSFCFLDIRSPGLGDTAMYLCATSRGLAGVTDTQYFGPGTRLTVL.

The chain couples TRBV5-6 to TRBJ2-5; D gene uncertain. In germline, CDR1 is SGHDT, CDR2 YYEEEE. Trimming stripped 4 bases from V and 3 bases from J, with 7 bases between. The CDR3 loop spans 12 amino acids. CDR3 sequence reads: CASSDMKETQYF. For the CDR3, the DNA is TGTGCCAGCAGCGACATGAAAGAGACCCAGTACTTC.

This rearrangement joins TRBV19 to TRBJ2-5, with TRBD1 matching 9 bases. Germline CDR1 and CDR2: LNHDA and SQIVND (reference sequence). This CDR3 spans 13 amino acids. V was pared by 11 bases and J by 5 bases, with 9 bases of the junction left unmatched. The CDR3 sequence is CACQDRGFETQYF. CDR3 in DNA: TGTGCCTGTCAGGACAGGGGATTCGAGACCCAGTACTTC.

The rearrangement uses TRBV28 and TRBJ1-1; TRBD1 is a possible D gene (5 bases). This CDR3 region has 15 residues. Per the germline V gene, CDR1 is MDHEN and CDR2 is SYDVKM. Trimming pared 6 bases from V and 0 bases from J, leaving 14 bases between. The CDR3 sequence: CASRQGAQMNTEAFF. In nucleotides, the CDR3 is TGTGCCAGCAGACAAGGGGCCCAAATGAACACTGAAGCTTTCTTT.

This chain joins TRBV7-2 and TRBJ2-1; perhaps TRBD2 as D (6 bases). Trimming took 5 bases from V and 9 from J, leaving 14 bases between them. The V gene's germline CDR1 is SGHTA and CDR2 FQGNSA. The CDR3 length is 13 residues. The CDR3: CASSRLEVGEQFF. Written as DNA, the CDR3 is TGTGCCAGCAGCCGACTAGAAGTCGGTGAGCAGTTCTTC.

The V and J genes are TRBV4-2 and TRBJ2-5; TRBD2 is a possible D gene (5 bases). This CDR3 is 14 amino acids long. From germline, CDR1 is LGHNA and CDR2 YNFKEQ. Trimming removed 2 bases at V and 2 bases at J, with 9 bases between. CDR3 sequence reads: CASSQISGQETQYF. CDR3 bases: TGTGCCAGCAGCCAAATAAGCGGTCAAGAGACCCAGTACTTC.

This chain joins TRBV9 and TRBJ2-3; TRBD2 matches 7 bases. Germline V lookup: CDR1 SGDLS, CDR2 YYNGEE. V shed 0 bases, J shed 0 bases, and the junction held 7 bases outside the gene matches. The CDR3 extends over 17 amino acids. Written as DNA, the CDR3 is TGTGCCAGCAGCGTAGGTGTCGGCGGGGGTAGCACAGATACGCAGTATTTT. The encoded protein is CASSVGVGGGSTDTQYF.

This clone appeared a few times. This sequence joins TRBV30 and TRBJ2-1; D may be TRBD1 (5 bases). CDR3 size: 13 residues. The V gene's germline CDR1 is GTSNPN and CDR2 SVGIG (reference sequence). The V and J ends lost 2 bases and 9 bases respectively, with 14 bases between them. CDR3 DNA: TGTGCCTGGAGTATCCAACAGCAGGGTGAGCAGTTCTTC. It codes for CAWSIQQQGEQFF.

This clone was recorded a few times. CDR3 region: CASSGRSGVQETQYF. The CDR3 nucleotides read TGTGCCAGCAGCGGTAGGAGCGGGGTCCAAGAGACCCAGTACTTC. The chain employs TRBV7-2 and TRBJ2-5; 7 nucleotides align to TRBD2. Germline assignment: CDR1 SGHTA and CDR2 FQGNSA. The CDR3 is made up of 15 amino acids. V lost 5 bases and J lost 1; bases outside the gene matches: 7.

This clone showed up just a few times. This chain links TRBV18 with TRBJ1-4; D uncertain. The germline gives CDR1 KGHSH, CDR2 LQKENI. This CDR3 has 15 residues. With 6 bases removed from V and 4 bases from J, the gap between germline ends came to 15 bases. CDR3 nucleotide sequence: TGTGCCAGCTCCCCAGAGGAATGGCGTAATGAAAAACTGTTTTTT. Translated, it gives CASSPEEWRNEKLFF.

The chain carries TRBV4-3 and TRBJ2-3; TRBD2 agrees at 14 bases. J gave up 2 bases and V 4 bases, and 2 bases lay outside the gene matches. Per the germline V gene, CDR1 is LGHNA and CDR2 is YSLEER. The CDR3 is 16 residues long. In DNA form, the CDR3 reads TGCGCCAGCAGCCGACTAGCGGGGGGGTTCACAGATACGCAGTATTTT. Its translation is CASSRLAGGFTDTQYF.

J is TRBJ2-7 and V is TRBV7-2, with a possible D match to TRBD1 (6 bases). Trimming pared 3 bases from V and 3 bases from J, leaving 12 bases between. CDR3 size: 14 residues. From germline, CDR1 is SGHTA and CDR2 FQGNSA. The DNA of the CDR3 is TGTGCCAGCAGCTTTACGGGACACGGCTACGAGCAGTACTTC. It encodes CASSFTGHGYEQYF.